The source of this T cell receptor beta chain is a study of radiotherapy plus CTLA-4 blockade in lung cancer. The wider study: Patients showed objective responses in 15% to 20% of cases and disease control in 31%. Study-level findings and limits: Peripheral blood showed expansion of tumor-derived TCR clones after radiotherapy and ipilimumab. Response, reportedly, was best predicted by interferon-beta along with early blood T cell clone dynamics.

Profiling relied on immunoSEQ multiplex PCR, and the TCRdb table lists in-frame clones only, not all of them. This sample has tens of thousands of clones; about 78% occur once, and the top ten carry 22%. Focal radiation with ipilimumab CTLA-4 blockade was given to patients with chemo-refractory metastatic non-small-cell lung cancer. About this clone itself: As yet, its antigen is unknown.

With V trimmed by 6 bases and J by 0 bases, 16 bases remained unmatched. The CDR3 contains 18 residues. Looked up from germline, CDR1 is MNHEY and CDR2 is SMNVEV (reference sequence). This receptor was taken from a human donor with non-small cell lung cancer whose response to radiotherapy plus ipilimumab could not be evaluated. Some clones in this sample may be carry-over from other donors' samples. Here the sequenced sample was peripheral blood, taken from a patient treated with radiotherapy plus ipilimumab. V usage is TRBV27 and J usage is TRBJ2-5; TRBD1 matches 7 bases. This CDR3 reads CASRPLWGNTGDQETQYF. The CDR3 DNA is TGTGCCAGCAGACCTCTTTGGGGAAACACAGGGGACCAAGAGACCCAGTACTTC.